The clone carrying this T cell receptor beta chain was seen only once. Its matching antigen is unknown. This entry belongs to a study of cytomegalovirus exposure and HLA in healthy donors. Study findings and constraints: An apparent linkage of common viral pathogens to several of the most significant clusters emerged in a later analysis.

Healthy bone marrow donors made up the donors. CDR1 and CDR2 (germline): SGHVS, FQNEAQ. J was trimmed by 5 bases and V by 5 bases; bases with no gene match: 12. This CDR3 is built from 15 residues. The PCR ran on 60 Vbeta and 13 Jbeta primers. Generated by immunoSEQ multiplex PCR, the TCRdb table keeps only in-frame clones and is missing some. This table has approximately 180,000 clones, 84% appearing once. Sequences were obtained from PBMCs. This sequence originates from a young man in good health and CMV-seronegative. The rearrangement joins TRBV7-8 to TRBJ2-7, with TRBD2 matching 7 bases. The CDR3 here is CASSQGLRRRHEQYF. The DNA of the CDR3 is TGTGCCAGCAGCCAGGGACTAAGACGACGCCACGAGCAGTACTTC.